The entry below describes one TCR beta chain. The data were taken from a study of control samples from healthy donors and cancer patients. Generated by immunoSEQ multiplex PCR, the TCRdb table keeps only in-frame clones and is missing some. The table includes some 130,000 clones, around nine tenths detected once. Trimming pared 3 bases from V and 0 bases from J, leaving 9 bases between. CDR3 length: 15 amino acids. CDR1 is MDHEN and CDR2 is SYDVKM in the germline V gene. The chain joins TRBV28 to TRBJ1-5; D call uncertain. This receptor was obtained from a man between 25 and 39 years old in good health. Sequencing used blood. The CDR3 is CASSFAGDSNQPQHF. The CDR3 coding sequence is TGTGCCAGCAGTTTCGCGGGAGATAGCAATCAGCCCCAGCATTTT.